The 20 T cell receptor beta chains reported below all come from one sample, sequenced in a study of long-term antiretroviral therapy in people with HIV. Run at survey level, the immunoSEQ assay was version v3.0. TCRdb's table, derived via immunoSEQ multiplex PCR, lists solely in-frame clones and lacks some. The table shows about 20,000 clones, with 80% to 95% occurring only once. The specimen comprised unsorted PBMCs, sampled 4.4 years after starting antiretroviral therapy. These receptors all come from a woman in her forties or fifties with HIV.

The rearrangement joins TRBV5-1 to TRBJ1-1, with D tentatively TRBD1 (6 bases). Germline CDR1 SGHRS, CDR2 YFSETQ. Trimming left V 2 bases short and J 1 base short, with 12 bases between. CDR3 length: 15 residues. CDR3 sequence (DNA): TGCGCCAGCAGCTTTCAGGGGTTGAAGAACACTGAAGCTTTCTTT. Its protein product is CASSFQGLKNTEAFF.

This rearrangement joins TRBV2 to TRBJ2-4; D is ambiguous. V was trimmed by 3 bases and J by 0 bases, leaving 6 bases between them. There are 14 residues in the CDR3. Germline CDR1 SNHLY, CDR2 FYNNEI. The DNA of the CDR3 is TGTGCCAGCAGTGATAGGCTAGCCAAAAACATTCAGTACTTC. This gives the protein CASSDRLAKNIQYF. The whole variable domain, remainder taken from reference TRBV2 and TRBJ2-4, is EPEVTQTPSHQVTQMGQEVILRCVPISNHLYFYWYRQILGQKVEFLVSFYNNEISEKSEIFDDQFSVERPDGSNFTLKIRSTKLEDSAMYFCASSDRLAKNIQYFGAGTRLSVL.

The CDR3 DNA follows: TGTGCCAGCAGCCGCAGACAGGGTAGTACCCTCCAGGCTGGGGCCAACGTCCTGACTTTC. It encodes CASSRRQGSTLQAGANVLTF. The chain is built from TRBV5-8 and TRBJ2-6; the match to TRBD1 covers 7 bases. Germline V gene data show CDR1 as SGHTS and CDR2 as YDEGEE. With V trimmed by 4 bases and J by 2 bases, 18 bases remained unmatched. This CDR3 spans 20 amino acids.

In nucleotides, the CDR3 is TGCGCCAGCAGCCAAGGTCAGGGCGCTAATGAAAAACTGTTTTTT. Translation gives CASSQGQGANEKLFF. The genes are TRBV4-3 and TRBJ1-4; D may be TRBD1 (5 bases). The CDR3 is 15 residues long. Trimming took off 1 base at V and 3 bases at J, with 9 bases between the two ends. CDR1 and CDR2 (germline): LGHNA, YSLEER.

This clone was found once. The J gene is TRBJ2-1, the V gene TRBV19; tentative D call: TRBD1 (5 bases). V was trimmed by 7 bases and J by 10 bases, leaving 14 bases between them. Looked up from germline, CDR1 is LNHDA and CDR2 is SQIVND (reference sequence). The CDR3 spans 12 residues. The CDR3 nucleotides are TGTGCCAGTATGGCTTTCAACAGGGAGCAGTTCTTC. Protein: CASMAFNREQFF.

The chain employs TRBV5-6 and TRBJ2-5; D remains ambiguous. With 0 bases removed from V and 7 bases from J, the gap between germline ends came to 13 bases. The CDR3 runs 14 residues. Looked up from germline, CDR1 is SGHDT and CDR2 is YYEEEE. The CDR3 nucleotides read TGTGCCAGCAGCTTGGGCCAGCTGCTGGGGACCCAGTACTTC. This sequence encodes CASSLGQLLGTQYF. Supplemented by reference TRBV5-6 and TRBJ2-5, the full variable domain reads DAGVTQSPTHLIKTRGQQVTLRCSPKSGHDTVSWYQQALGQGPQFIFQYYEEEERQRGNFPDRFSGHQFPNYSSELNVNALLLGDSALYLCASSLGQLLGTQYFGPGTRLLVL.

This chain joins TRBV6-1 and TRBJ1-3; TRBD1 matches at 8 bases. Germline V CDR1 and CDR2: MNHNS, SASEGT. V shed 7 bases, J shed 3 bases, and the junction held 5 bases outside the gene matches. The CDR3 runs 14 residues. The CDR3 sequence is CASTGQGYGNTIYF. CDR3 nucleotides: TGTGCCAGCACAGGACAGGGTTATGGAAACACCATATATTTT.

Only one count was recorded for this clone. The V call is TRBV11-2, the J call TRBJ1-1; D remains ambiguous. The V end was cut by 6 bases, the J end by 1 base, with 9 bases between. The germline V gene encodes CDR1 SGHAT and CDR2 FQNNGV. The CDR3 covers 13 residues. The CDR3 loop reads CASRGGQNTEAFF. In nucleotides, the CDR3 is TGTGCCAGCAGGGGCGGGCAGAACACTGAAGCTTTCTTT.

The V gene is TRBV5-4, the J gene TRBJ2-5; 10 bases are shared with TRBD1. V shed 4 bases, J shed 2 bases, and the junction held 8 bases outside the gene matches. The CDR3 covers 16 residues. Germline V gene lookup returns CDR1 SGHNT and CDR2 YYREEE (reference sequence). CDR3 sequence: CASSRDMDRGQETQYF. In DNA form, the CDR3 reads TGTGCCAGCAGCCGCGATATGGACAGGGGGCAAGAGACCCAGTACTTC.

The gene calls are TRBV6-1 and TRBJ2-7; TRBD1 might be the D (5 bases). V lost 6 bases and J 4 bases, leaving 13 bases between the germline ends. The CDR3 is made up of 13 amino acids. In germline, CDR1 is MNHNS, CDR2 SASEGT. The CDR3 DNA reads as TGTGCCAGCAGACCCGACAGAAGATACGAGCAGTACTTC. It is translated as CASRPDRRYEQYF.

The chain carries TRBV7-9 and TRBJ2-3, with TRBD2 matching over 7 bases. The germline V gene encodes CDR1 SEHNR and CDR2 FQNEAQ (reference sequence). After removal of 3 bases from V and 1 base from J, the junction contained 7 bases not matched to a gene. The CDR3 is 16 residues long. The CDR3, as DNA: TGTGCCAGCAGCTTCCCGGGAAGCGGGGGCACAGATACGCAGTATTTT. Protein: CASSFPGSGGTDTQYF.

This clone has a handful of counts. CDR3 protein: CASSPEEQARNTIYF. CDR3 in DNA: TGCGCCAGCAGCCCCGAGGAACAGGCTAGAAACACCATATATTTT. The chain couples TRBV5-1 to TRBJ1-3, with D possibly matching TRBD1 (5 bases). Trimming removed 4 bases at V and 5 bases at J, with 16 bases between. The germline V gene encodes CDR1 SGHRS and CDR2 YFSETQ. This CDR3 region has 15 residues. Drawing the rest from reference TRBV5-1 and TRBJ1-3, the complete variable domain is KAGVTQTPRYLIKTRGQQVTLSCSPISGHRSVSWYQQTPGQGLQFLFEYFSETQRNKGNFPGRFSGRQFSNSRSEMNVSTLELGDSALYLCASSPEEQARNTIYFGEGSWLTVV.

The sample holds one count of this clone. The chain employs TRBV5-4 and TRBJ1-5; 10 nucleotides line up with TRBD1. Germline trimming cut 4 bases from V and 4 bases from J; bases unmatched to any gene: 11. Germline V gene sequence: CDR1 SGHNT, CDR2 YYREEE (reference sequence). The CDR3 covers 17 residues. DNA of the CDR3: TGTGCCAGCAGCGGGATCAGGGACAGGGGAACAAATCAGCCCCAGCATTTT. Amino acids: CASSGIRDRGTNQPQHF.

This clone was seen a single time. The gene calls are TRBV12-5 and TRBJ1-3; D possibly corresponds to TRBD1 (6 bases). Germline CDR1 reads LGHNT; CDR2 reads FRNRAP. The CDR3 has 16 amino acids. Deletions cut 5 bases from V and 1 base from J, with 15 bases between. The CDR3 here is CASGGGRVGSGNTIYF. The CDR3 nucleotides read TGTGCTAGTGGTGGGGGCAGGGTAGGATCTGGAAACACCATATATTTT.

The genes are TRBV9 and TRBJ2-1; D unresolved. The CDR3 covers 14 residues. V was cut by 0 bases and J by 5 bases, with 9 bases left in between. Per germline, CDR1 SGDLS and CDR2 YYNGEE. In DNA form, the CDR3 reads TGTGCCAGCAGCGTAGCGGAAAACCACAATGAGCAGTTCTTC. This codes for CASSVAENHNEQFF.

The CDR3, as DNA: TGTGCCAGCTGGGGGACCGGACCTTTCACTGAAGCTTTCTTT. Its protein is CASWGTGPFTEAFF. The V and J genes are TRBV19 and TRBJ1-1; tentative D call: TRBD1 (5 bases). This CDR3 contains 14 residues. V was pared by 9 bases and J by 4 bases, with 18 bases between. The germline V gene encodes CDR1 LNHDA and CDR2 SQIVND (reference sequence).

V is TRBV7-8 and J is TRBJ2-2, with D perhaps given as TRBD1 or TRBD2 (5 bases each). Germline V gene sequence: CDR1 SGHVS, CDR2 FQNEAQ. CDR3 length: 15 amino acids. V was trimmed by 0 bases and J by 8 bases, leaving 13 bases between them. CDR3: CASSLASSGHGELFF. The CDR3 DNA sequence: TGTGCCAGCAGCTTAGCATCGTCGGGGCATGGGGAGCTGTTTTTT.

The chain combines TRBV7-9 with TRBJ1-1, with D possibly TRBD1 on 5 matching bases. The CDR3 spans 14 residues. CDR1 SEHNR and CDR2 FQNEAQ come from the germline V gene (reference sequence). Trimming left V 5 bases short and J 6 bases short, with 16 bases between. CDR3 bases: TGTGCCAGCAGCGAAGCGGGACTATCATCTGAAGCTTTCTTT. Translating gives CASSEAGLSSEAFF.

This clone was counted a few times. The chain combines TRBV10-2 with TRBJ2-2; D is uncertain. V was shortened by 4 bases and J by 5 bases, with 11 bases between the two germline ends. The CDR3 spans 14 residues. The germline V gene encodes CDR1 WSHSY and CDR2 SAAADI. CDR3 bases: TGCGCCAGCAGTGCCTATACTACAACCGGGGAGCTGTTTTTT. It translates to CASSAYTTTGELFF.

The V gene is TRBV11-2, the J gene TRBJ2-7; 7 bases line up with TRBD1. The V gene end was trimmed by 4 bases and the J gene end by 6 bases; junction bases not matched to a gene: 3. This CDR3 comprises 12 residues. Germline V gives CDR1 SGHAT, CDR2 FQNNGV. Here the CDR3 DNA reads TGTGCCAGCAGCTGGGACAGAGGCGAGCAGTACTTC. It translates to CASSWDRGEQYF. Combining the CDR3 with reference TRBV11-2 and TRBJ2-7 gives the whole variable domain EAGVAQSPRYKIIEKRQSVAFWCNPISGHATLYWYQQILGQGPKLLIQFQNNGVVDDSQLPKDRFSAERLKGVDSTLKIQPAKLEDSAVYLCASSWDRGEQYFGPGTRLTVT.